The entry below describes one T cell receptor beta chain. Looked up from germline, CDR1 is SGHTA and CDR2 is FQGNSA. Between the trimmed V and J ends, which lost 5 bases and 0 bases, there was a span of 11 bases. This CDR3 has 15 amino acids. The record originates from a study of blood T cell repertoires in COVID-19. Study overall: Donors in the United States, Italy and Spain gave samples during acute or convalescent COVID-19. T cells, B-cell-depleted T cells, or PBMCs provided the cDNA or gDNA that served as material.

Generated by immunoSEQ multiplex PCR, the TCRdb table keeps only in-frame clones and is missing some. The profile shows fewer than 500,000 clones, more than 65% of them singletons. The sequence was collected from a human donor with acute or convalescent COVID-19. The donor label of this sample is uncertain. The sample was peripheral blood. J is TRBJ2-1 and V is TRBV7-2; possible D gene TRBD2, 5 bases. The CDR3 here is CASSRTASSYNEQFF. CDR3 nucleotides: TGTGCCAGCAGCCGGACTGCGAGCTCCTACAATGAGCAGTTCTTC.